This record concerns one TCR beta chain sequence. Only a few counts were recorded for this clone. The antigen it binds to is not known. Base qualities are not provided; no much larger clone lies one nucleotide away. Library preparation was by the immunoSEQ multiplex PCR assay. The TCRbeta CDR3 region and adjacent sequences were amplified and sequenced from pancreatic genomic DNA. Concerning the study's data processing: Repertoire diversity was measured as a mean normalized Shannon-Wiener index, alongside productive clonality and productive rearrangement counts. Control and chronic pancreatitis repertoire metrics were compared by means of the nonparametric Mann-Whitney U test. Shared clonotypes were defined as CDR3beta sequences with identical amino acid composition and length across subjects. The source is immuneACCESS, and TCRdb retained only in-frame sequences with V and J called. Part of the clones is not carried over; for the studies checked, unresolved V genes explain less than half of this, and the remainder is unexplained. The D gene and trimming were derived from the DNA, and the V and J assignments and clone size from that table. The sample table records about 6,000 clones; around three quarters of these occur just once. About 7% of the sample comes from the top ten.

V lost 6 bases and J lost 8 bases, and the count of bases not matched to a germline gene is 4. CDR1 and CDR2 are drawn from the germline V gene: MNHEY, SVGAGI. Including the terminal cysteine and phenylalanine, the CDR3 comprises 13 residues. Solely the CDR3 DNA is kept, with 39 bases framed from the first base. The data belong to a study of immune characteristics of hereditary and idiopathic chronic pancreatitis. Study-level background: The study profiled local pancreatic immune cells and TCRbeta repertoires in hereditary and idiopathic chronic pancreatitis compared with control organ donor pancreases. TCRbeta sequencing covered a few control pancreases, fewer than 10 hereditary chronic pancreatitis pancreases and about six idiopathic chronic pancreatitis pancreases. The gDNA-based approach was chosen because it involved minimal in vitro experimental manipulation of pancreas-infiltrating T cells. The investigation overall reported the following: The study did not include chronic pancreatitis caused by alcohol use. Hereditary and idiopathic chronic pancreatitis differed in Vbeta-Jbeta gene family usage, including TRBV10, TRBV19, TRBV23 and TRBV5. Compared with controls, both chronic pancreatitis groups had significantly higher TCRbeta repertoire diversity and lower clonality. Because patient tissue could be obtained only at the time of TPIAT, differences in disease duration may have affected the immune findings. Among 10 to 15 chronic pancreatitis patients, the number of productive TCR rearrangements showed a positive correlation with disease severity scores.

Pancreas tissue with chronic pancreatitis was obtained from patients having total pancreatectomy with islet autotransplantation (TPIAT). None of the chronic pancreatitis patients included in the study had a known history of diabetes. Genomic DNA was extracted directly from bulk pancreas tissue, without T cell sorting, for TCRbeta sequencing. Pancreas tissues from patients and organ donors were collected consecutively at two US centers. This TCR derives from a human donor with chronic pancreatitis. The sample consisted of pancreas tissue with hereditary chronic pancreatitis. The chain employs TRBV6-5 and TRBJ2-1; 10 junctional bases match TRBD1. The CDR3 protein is CASRPDRGHEQFF. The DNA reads TGTGCCAGCAGACCCGACAGGGGGCATGAGCAGTTCTTC.